This T cell receptor beta chain stems from a study of blood T cell repertoires in COVID-19. Study-wide context: Material from acute and convalescent COVID-19 was sourced from the United States, Italy and Spain. In each case, the material was cDNA or gDNA derived from T cells, B-cell-depleted T cells, or PBMCs.

Clones were sequenced by immunoSEQ multiplex PCR, and TCRdb holds only the in-frame ones, with some missing. The table lists approximately 170,000 clones, more than 80% of them singletons, with about a tenth in the top ten. The CDR3 spans 13 residues. Trimming at V came to 5 bases and at J to 7 bases, leaving 7 bases not matched to a gene. Per germline, CDR1 WSHSY and CDR2 SAAADI. Material for sequencing was peripheral blood. The source of this sequence is a human donor in a cohort sampled during active COVID-19. V is TRBV10-2 and J is TRBJ1-2; TRBD1 aligns across 7 bases. This chain's CDR3 is CASSKYRDSGYTF. CDR3 coding DNA: TGCGCCAGCAGTAAATACCGGGACAGTGGCTACACCTTC.